This record covers a single T cell receptor (beta chain). V was pared by 4 bases and J by 8 bases, with 24 bases between. The germline V gene encodes CDR1 LNHDA and CDR2 SQIVND (reference sequence). This CDR3 is 17 amino acids long. These data originate in a study of blood T cell repertoires in COVID-19. Sequencing used immunoSEQ multiplex PCR; TCRdb keeps in-frame clones, though not all of them. The table includes hundreds of thousands of clones, roughly 88% detected once. Sequencing was performed on PBMCs or T cells enriched from blood (not recorded which). The sequence came from a woman under 30 who had been exposed to COVID-19. This chain links TRBV19 with TRBJ2-1; possibly TRBD2 for D (7 bases). The DNA for the CDR3 is TGTGCCAGTAGTACCCCTAGGGGGGGGTATTTACACGATGAGCAGTTCTTC. Translating gives CASSTPRGGYLHDEQFF.